A single sample gave rise to the 25 T cell receptor beta chains below, sequenced in a study of T cells after yellow fever vaccination. TCRdb used MiXCR to reprocess the 5' RACE reads, holding one entry per CDR3 protein. The sample carries 150,000 to 200,000 distinct CDR3 sequences, 5.5% to 7.5% recorded once. Here the sequenced sample was CD4+ T cells sorted from PBMCs, taken on the day of the first yellow fever vaccination. The source is a man younger than 35 who received the YFV17D yellow fever vaccine.

The rearrangement uses TRBV4-2 and TRBJ2-5; D is undetermined. V shed 3 bases and J shed 5 bases, with 25 bases lying between them. This CDR3 spans 18 amino acids. Germline CDR1 is LGHNA and CDR2 is YNFKEQ. The CDR3 here is CASSQEPIGPAWDETQYF. In DNA form, the CDR3 reads TGTGCCAGCAGCCAGGAACCCATTGGGCCAGCATGGGATGAGACCCAGTACTTC.

This clonotype showed up just a few times. V and J are TRBV28 and TRBJ2-7; tentatively, D is TRBD1 (5 bases). This CDR3 has 12 residues. Germline values: CDR1 MDHEN, CDR2 SYDVKM. CDR3 protein: CASQGSSYEQYV. The CDR3 DNA reads TGTGCAAGCCAGGGAAGCTCCTACGAGCAGTACGTC.

This clonotype was observed at least ten times. V usage is TRBV5-1 and J usage is TRBJ2-2; tentative D call: TRBD2 (6 bases). With 4 bases removed from V and 3 bases from J, the gap between germline ends came to 16 bases. The CDR3 contains 16 residues. CDR1 and CDR2 from the germline V gene are SGHRS and YFSETQ. CDR3 loop: CASSASGPGYTGELFF. The CDR3 region has the DNA TGCGCCAGCAGCGCGAGCGGGCCCGGGTACACCGGGGAGCTGTTTTTT.

The V gene is TRBV25-1, the J gene TRBJ1-2, with 7 positions matching TRBD1. Germline V gene sequence: CDR1 MGHDK, CDR2 SYGVNS. Unmatched junction bases numbered 5, after V lost 3 bases and J lost 4 bases. The CDR3 is 14 residues long. CDR3 loop: CASSDRGGGYGYTF. CDR3 bases: TGTGCCAGCAGTGACAGGGGGGGGGGCTATGGCTACACCTTC.

This clonotype was seen at least ten times. This chain connects TRBV12-3 or TRBV12-4 to TRBJ1-2, with a tentative D call TRBD1 (5 bases). CDR3 size: 15 residues. Trimming took 3 bases from V and 4 from J, leaving 15 bases between them. DNA for the CDR3: TGTGCCAGCAGTTTTGATGGGGGGGGACCCTATGGCTACACCTTC. Translating gives CASSFDGGGPYGYTF.

V usage is TRBV7-4 and J usage is TRBJ2-6; 8 bases are a match to TRBD1. The trim removed 4 bases at V and 0 bases at J, leaving 5 bases unmatched. From germline, CDR1 is SGHVT and CDR2 SQSDAQ. The CDR3 spans 17 residues. Here the CDR3 DNA reads TGTGCCAGCAGCTCTGGACAGGGCGGCTCTGGGGCCAACGTCCTGACTTTC. It specifies CASSSGQGGSGANVLTF.

The rearrangement links TRBV9 to TRBJ2-5, with 7 positions matching TRBD2. The ends lost 4 bases at V and 1 base at J; junction bases unmatched: 7. The germline gives CDR1 SGDLS, CDR2 YYNGEE. CDR3 size: 15 residues. Here the CDR3 DNA reads TGTGCCAGCAGCACCGACAGCGGGGCCCAAGAGACCCAGTACTTC. It is translated as CASSTDSGAQETQYF.

This clonotype came up many times. The genes are TRBV24-1 and TRBJ2-1; D is unresolved. The CDR3 has 16 amino acids. Trimming shortened V by 4 bases and J by 2 bases, and 14 bases separated the two germline ends. Per the germline V gene, CDR1 is KGHDR and CDR2 is SFDVKD. The CDR3 nucleotides read TGTGCCACCAGTGACCTCGACGGCCCAACCTACAATGAGCAGTTCTTC. It codes for CATSDLDGPTYNEQFF.

This clonotype was detected only a few times. This sequence joins TRBV10-3 and TRBJ1-2; 8 bases agree with TRBD1. Germline CDR1 reads ENHRY; CDR2 reads SYGVKD. This CDR3 has 14 amino acids. V lost 0 bases to trimming and J lost 7 bases; unmatched junction nucleotides: 4. The CDR3 region is CAISESQGAGGYTF. The CDR3 nucleotides read TGTGCCATCAGTGAGTCGCAGGGGGCCGGTGGCTACACCTTC.

The chain couples TRBV30 to TRBJ1-1; no firm D call. Trimming pared 5 bases from V and 11 bases from J, leaving 18 bases between. CDR3 length equals 12 residues. Germline V gene lookup returns CDR1 GTSNPN and CDR2 SVGIG (reference sequence). The chain's CDR3 is CAWGPPMLGAFF. In DNA form, the CDR3 reads TGTGCCTGGGGCCCTCCCATGTTAGGGGCTTTCTTT.

The sample holds a few counts of this clonotype. The V gene is TRBV11-2, the J gene TRBJ2-4, with D tentatively TRBD1 (7 bases). The CDR3 has 14 residues. Germline lookup yields CDR1 SGHAT and CDR2 FQNNGV. V lost 5 bases, J lost 6 bases, and 14 bases lay in between. CDR3: CASSIGQGGNIQYF. CDR3 nucleotides: TGTGCCAGCAGCATCGGGCAGGGGGGAAACATTCAGTACTTC.

This rearrangement joins TRBV5-6 to TRBJ2-3; 8 bases map to TRBD2. There are 14 residues in the CDR3. The germline V gene encodes CDR1 SGHDT and CDR2 YYEEEE. Trimming cost V 7 bases and J 0 bases; bases outside gene matches: 4. Here the CDR3 DNA reads TGTGCCAGCGGGTTAGCGGGGAGCACAGATACGCAGTATTTT. Translation: CASGLAGSTDTQYF.

The rearrangement joins TRBV5-4 to TRBJ2-1, with 7 positions matching TRBD2. The CDR3 is 14 amino acids. CDR1 is SGHNT, CDR2 YYREEE, per germline (reference sequence). V was pared by 8 bases and J by 10 bases, with 15 bases of the junction left unmatched. This CDR3 reads CASSFSGDRREQFF. CDR3 in DNA: TGTGCCAGTTCATTCAGCGGGGACCGCAGGGAGCAGTTCTTC.

The V gene is TRBV12-3 or TRBV12-4, the J gene TRBJ2-2, with TRBD1 as a possible D gene (5 bases). Trimming shortened V by 5 bases and J by 6 bases, and 7 bases separated the two germline ends. This CDR3 has 12 amino acids. CDR3 in amino acids: CASSIQAGELFF. As DNA, the CDR3 is TGTGCCAGCAGTATACAGGCCGGGGAGCTGTTTTTT.

This clonotype was observed at least ten times. J is TRBJ1-1 and V is TRBV28; weak D call: TRBD1 (5 bases). V lost 8 bases, J lost 0 bases, and 10 bases lay in between. The germline V gene encodes CDR1 MDHEN and CDR2 SYDVKM. The CDR3 spans 13 residues. CDR3 sequence (DNA): TGTGCCAGCGCGGGACTTTTGAACACTGAAGCTTTCTTT. It yields the protein CASAGLLNTEAFF.

This clonotype was seen many times. The chain joins TRBV7-2 to TRBJ2-7; 11 positions match TRBD1. Per germline, CDR1 SGHTA and CDR2 FQGNSA. This CDR3 has 15 amino acids. V shed 5 bases and J 3 bases; nucleotides not matched to a gene: 6. CDR3 in amino acids: CASSPSGTGGYEQYV. The CDR3 DNA reads as TGTGCCAGCAGCCCTAGTGGGACAGGGGGCTACGAGCAGTACGTC.

The chain couples TRBV28 to TRBJ2-6; D is unresolved. Germline V CDR1 and CDR2: MDHEN, SYDVKM. Trimming removed 8 bases from V and 2 bases from J, with 10 bases in between. CDR3 size: 14 residues. The CDR3 nucleotides are TGTGCCAGCTCACCCCCAGCTGGGGCCAACGTCCTGACTTTC. It translates to CASSPPAGANVLTF. The full variable domain, completed using reference TRBV28 and TRBJ2-6, is DVKVTQSSRYLVKRTGEKVFLECVQDMDHENMFWYRQDPGLGLRLIYFSYDVKMKEKGDIPEGYSVSREKKERFSLILESASTNQTSMYLCASSPPAGANVLTFGAGSRLTVL.

At least ten counts were recorded for this clonotype. This chain links TRBV7-3 with TRBJ2-5, with TRBD2 matching 11 bases. The CDR3 contains 16 residues. Germline lookup yields CDR1 SGHTA and CDR2 FQGTGA. V was clipped by 6 bases and J by 7 bases; unmatched bases: 13. CDR3 bases: TGTGCCAGCAGGCCCGATAGCGGGGGGGCAGCGGCGACCCAGTACTTC. Its translation is CASRPDSGGAAATQYF.

At least ten counts were recorded for this clonotype. J is TRBJ2-5 and V is TRBV5-1; the D call may be TRBD1 or TRBD2 (7 bases each). The V gene's germline CDR1 is SGHRS and CDR2 YFSETQ. V lost 3 bases to trimming and J lost 4 bases, with 16 bases between them. The CDR3 sequence is 15 residues long. The CDR3, as DNA: TGCGCCAGCAGCTACCCGCAGGGGGAGGGAGAGACCCAGTACTTC. Translated, it gives CASSYPQGEGETQYF.

This clonotype was seen repeatedly, ten times or more. The chain couples TRBV5-1 to TRBJ1-6; a possible D gene is TRBD1 (6 bases). Germline V gene sequence: CDR1 SGHRS, CDR2 YFSETQ. The CDR3 extends over 12 amino acids. Trimming removed 6 bases at V and 7 bases at J, with 8 bases between. The CDR3, as DNA: TGCGCCAGCACTACAGGGAATTCACCCCTCCACTTT. Translation gives CASTTGNSPLHF.

J is TRBJ1-5 and V is TRBV27, with 9 bases lining up with TRBD1. The V gene end was trimmed by 5 bases and the J gene end by 4 bases; junction bases not matched to a gene: 3. The CDR3 is 14 residues long. Germline CDR1 MNHEY, CDR2 SMNVEV (reference sequence). The CDR3 loop is CASSRGTGNQPQHF. The CDR3 DNA follows: TGTGCCAGCAGTCGCGGGACAGGGAATCAGCCCCAGCATTTT.

The gene calls are TRBV19 and TRBJ1-4, with no clear D. Per germline, CDR1 LNHDA and CDR2 SQIVND (reference sequence). CDR3 length: 14 amino acids. V lost 3 bases to trimming and J lost 5 bases, with 10 bases between them. CDR3 region: CASSIGGLNEKLFF. The DNA of the CDR3 is TGTGCCAGTAGTATTGGAGGGCTAAATGAAAAACTGTTTTTT.

This chain uses TRBV6-5 with TRBJ2-7; 8 bases align to TRBD1. Germline CDR1 and CDR2: MNHEY and SVGAGI. With 6 bases clipped from V and 2 bases from J, the junction kept 9 bases outside the gene matches. This CDR3 spans 15 amino acids. CDR3: CASSPPRGLTYEQYF. The CDR3 coding sequence is TGTGCCAGCAGCCCTCCCAGGGGGCTAACCTACGAGCAGTACTTC.

This clonotype came up many times. The chain couples TRBV5-1 to TRBJ1-1; D is uncertain. The germline gives CDR1 SGHRS, CDR2 YFSETQ. The CDR3 totals 14 residues. V dropped 4 bases and J dropped 4 bases, with 14 bases sitting between them. CDR3 nucleotide sequence: TGCGCCAGCAGCCACGCGACCTCAGGCACTGAAGCTTTCTTT. It is translated as CASSHATSGTEAFF.

This clonotype was counted many times. V gene TRBV7-3 combines with J gene TRBJ2-1, with D hard to call. CDR3 length: 13 amino acids. Germline V gives CDR1 SGHTA, CDR2 FQGTGA. Deletions cut 1 base from V and 4 bases from J, with 5 bases between. CDR3 sequence reads: CASSLSLYNEQFF. CDR3 nucleotide sequence: TGTGCCAGCAGCTTAAGCCTTTACAATGAGCAGTTCTTC.